The TCR beta chain under discussion was sequenced for a study of T cell responses to AZD1222 COVID-19 vaccine. Study outcomes and limitations: Spike-wide coverage was observed for vaccine-associated CD4 TCRs, with dominant responses at 160-218 and 743-854. Among those given AZD1222, only 6 or 7 were seropositive at baseline. With two AZD1222 doses given, Spike-specific TCR breadth and depth both rose.

Only in-frame clones appear in the TCRdb table, and some are missing; sequencing was by immunoSEQ multiplex PCR. The sample has more than 50,000 clones; about 90% are singletons. Comments on this clone: Antigen specificity is unknown.

CDR3 size: 14 residues. The trim removed 0 bases at V and 3 bases at J, leaving 0 bases unmatched. CDR1 is SGHTS and CDR2 is YDEGEE in the germline V gene. The sample here was peripheral blood, taken on day 0 of AZD1222 vaccination. This clonotype was sampled from an adult in good health. The chain joins TRBV5-8 to TRBJ2-1; TRBD1 aligns across 7 bases. DNA of the CDR3: TGTGCCAGCAGCTTGGGGACAGGCTACAATGAGCAGTTCTTC. This encodes CASSLGTGYNEQFF.